These 16 T cell receptor beta chains originate from one sample sequenced in a study of CD8 T cells in Susac syndrome. RNA in amounts of about 0.45 to 1 ug was reverse transcribed with random hexamers. TCRdb itself ran the immunoSEQ multiplex PCR reads through MiXCR, one entry per CDR3 protein. The data contain some 99,000 distinct CDR3 sequences, roughly 95% of them seen just once; the ten biggest clones take up approximately 0.093%. Specimen: CD4+ T cells from PBMCs. Receptor source: a human donor in good health.

This clonotype was found once. V usage is TRBV7-3 and J usage is TRBJ2-7; perhaps TRBD1 as D (5 bases). Germline loops: CDR1 SGHTA, CDR2 FQGTGA. The V end lost 5 bases, the J end lost 6 bases, and 14 bases lay between the germline ends. This CDR3 spans 13 amino acids. The CDR3 nucleotides are TGTGCCAGCAGCAGGCTTACAGGCGGCGAGCAGTACTTC. Translated: CASSRLTGGEQYF.

The chain is built from TRBV11-3 and TRBJ2-1; D not resolved. This CDR3 has 15 residues. Germline loops: CDR1 SGHNT, CDR2 YENEEA. V shed 3 bases and J shed 3 bases, with 12 bases lying between them. The CDR3 is CASSFSTEYYNEQFF. The CDR3 nucleotides read TGTGCCAGCAGCTTCAGTACCGAGTACTACAATGAGCAGTTCTTC.

The genes are TRBV27 and TRBJ1-5; TRBD1 is a possible D gene (6 bases). With 6 bases removed from V and 0 bases from J, the gap between germline ends came to 21 bases. Germline CDR1 and CDR2: MNHEY and SMNVEV (reference sequence). This CDR3 spans 18 amino acids. The CDR3 loop reads CASSRTAPTDYSNQPQHF. Here the CDR3 DNA reads TGTGCCAGCAGCCGGACAGCCCCTACCGACTATAGCAATCAGCCCCAGCATTTT.

The chain has TRBV30 and TRBJ2-7, with 9 positions matching TRBD1. Germline CDR1 and CDR2: GTSNPN and SVGIG (reference sequence). This CDR3 region has 13 residues. Losses at the gene ends were 7 bases for V and 7 bases for J; bases not matched to a gene: 11. The CDR3: CASTGGSVLEQYF. DNA of the CDR3: TGTGCCTCAACAGGGGGCTCGGTCCTGGAGCAGTACTTC.

The CDR3 DNA reads as TGTGCCAGCAGCTTAAAAGGCATTCAGTACTTC. Amino acid sequence: CASSLKGIQYF. The chain uses TRBV7-2 and TRBJ2-4, with D unclear. Germline CDR1 reads SGHTA; CDR2 reads FQGNSA. The CDR3 totals 11 residues. Trimming took 2 bases from V and 9 from J, leaving 5 bases between them.

The chain has TRBV19 and TRBJ2-2; no definite D call. Germline V gene lookup returns CDR1 LNHDA and CDR2 SQIVND (reference sequence). This CDR3 has 16 amino acids. The V and J ends lost 5 bases and 5 bases respectively, with 18 bases between them. The CDR3 sequence is CASSFRIDVKTGELFF. In DNA, the CDR3 is TGTGCCAGTAGTTTCCGGATCGACGTGAAAACCGGGGAGCTGTTTTTT. The whole variable domain, remainder taken from reference TRBV19 and TRBJ2-2, is DGGITQSPKYLFRKEGQNVTLSCEQNLNHDAMYWYRQDPGQGLRLIYYSQIVNDFQKGDIAEGYSVSREKKESFPLTVTSAQKNPTAFYLCASSFRIDVKTGELFFGEGSRLTVL.

This chain links TRBV7-9 with TRBJ1-1, with a tentative D call TRBD1 (6 bases). This CDR3 region has 15 residues. V was pared by 6 bases and J by 5 bases, with 19 bases between. Germline lookup yields CDR1 SEHNR and CDR2 FQNEAQ (reference sequence). Written as DNA, the CDR3 is TGTGCCAGCAGGGTGGAAAGGGGGTCGGGTACTGAAGCTTTCTTT. Translating gives CASRVERGSGTEAFF.

CDR3 sequence: CASSLERATGELFF. DNA of the CDR3: TGTGCCAGCAGCTTAGAACGGGCCACCGGGGAGCTGTTTTTT. This chain joins TRBV11-2 and TRBJ2-2; no clear D. The germline gives CDR1 SGHAT, CDR2 FQNNGV. CDR3 length: 14 residues. Trimming cost V 0 bases and J 4 bases, with 6 bases left between them.

The rearrangement uses TRBV3-1 and TRBJ2-6; D gene uncertain. The CDR3 sequence is 14 residues long. V gave up 0 bases and J gave up 2 bases, with 2 bases separating them. In germline, CDR1 is LGHDT, CDR2 YNNKEL (reference sequence). This chain's CDR3 is CASSQEAGANVLTF. CDR3 DNA sequence: TGTGCCAGCAGCCAAGAAGCTGGGGCCAACGTCCTGACTTTC.

The V and J genes are TRBV12-3 or TRBV12-4 and TRBJ2-7; D is unclear. V was trimmed by 1 base and J by 4 bases, leaving 8 bases between them. The CDR3 loop spans 13 amino acids. DNA of the CDR3: TGTGCCAGCAGTTTAGGACCAGATTACGAGCAGTACTTC. Protein product: CASSLGPDYEQYF.

The chain is built from TRBV5-1 and TRBJ2-7; the D gene is possibly TRBD1 (6 bases). V shed 7 bases and J shed 5 bases, with 16 bases lying between them. This CDR3 spans 13 amino acids. Germline loops: CDR1 SGHRS, CDR2 YFSETQ. The CDR3, as DNA: TGCGCCAGCGGTTCGGGACAAGTCAACGAGCAGTACTTC. Amino acid sequence: CASGSGQVNEQYF.

The chain links TRBV4-1 to TRBJ2-5; 9 nucleotides agree with TRBD1. This CDR3 is built from 18 residues. Germline assignment: CDR1 MGHRA and CDR2 YSYEKL. V was clipped by 0 bases and J by 9 bases; unmatched bases: 17. CDR3 DNA sequence: TGCGCCAGCAGCCAAGACACGTCCGGGACAGGGACGAGTAGGGCCCAGTACTTC. Protein sequence: CASSQDTSGTGTSRAQYF.

V and J are TRBV7-9 and TRBJ2-7; the D is unclear. The CDR3 has 13 amino acids. Trimming removed 5 bases from V and 6 bases from J, with 14 bases in between. Germline V lookup: CDR1 SEHNR, CDR2 FQNEAQ (reference sequence). The CDR3 DNA reads TGTGCCAGCAGCAAGACCTCCTCCAGCGAGCAGTACTTC. It specifies CASSKTSSSEQYF. Variable domain in full (rest from reference TRBV7-9 and TRBJ2-7): DTGVSQNPRHKITKRGQNVTFRCDPISEHNRLYWYRQTLGQGPEFLTYFQNEAQLEKSRLLSDRFSAERPKGSFSTLEIQRTEQGDSAMYLCASSKTSSSEQYFGPGTRLTVT.

The chain combines TRBV6-1 with TRBJ2-4; the D gene is possibly TRBD1 (5 bases). There are 16 residues in the CDR3. Per germline, CDR1 MNHNS and CDR2 SASEGT. V dropped 8 bases and J dropped 3 bases, with 20 bases sitting between them. This CDR3 reads CASGGQGQLGKNIQYF. The CDR3 region has the DNA TGTGCCAGCGGTGGCCAGGGCCAGCTAGGCAAAAACATTCAGTACTTC.

The CDR3 region has the DNA TGTGCCAGCAGTCTTTACAGGGAGGGGGAGCAGTACTTC. This sequence encodes CASSLYREGEQYF. The rearrangement links TRBV12-3 or TRBV12-4 to TRBJ2-7, with D possibly being TRBD2 (7 bases). The CDR3 consists of 13 residues. Trimming shortened V by 5 bases and J by 7 bases, and 15 bases separated the two germline ends.

The chain has TRBV3-1 and TRBJ2-7; 10 bases match TRBD2. CDR1 LGHDT and CDR2 YNNKEL come from the germline V gene (reference sequence). The length of the CDR3 is 16 residues. V trimming: 4 bases; J trimming: 2 bases; junction bases outside the gene matches: 8. CDR3 DNA sequence: TGTGCCAGCAGCCCCCGGACTAGCGGAGGGGCCTACGAGCAGTACTTC. Protein product: CASSPRTSGGAYEQYF.